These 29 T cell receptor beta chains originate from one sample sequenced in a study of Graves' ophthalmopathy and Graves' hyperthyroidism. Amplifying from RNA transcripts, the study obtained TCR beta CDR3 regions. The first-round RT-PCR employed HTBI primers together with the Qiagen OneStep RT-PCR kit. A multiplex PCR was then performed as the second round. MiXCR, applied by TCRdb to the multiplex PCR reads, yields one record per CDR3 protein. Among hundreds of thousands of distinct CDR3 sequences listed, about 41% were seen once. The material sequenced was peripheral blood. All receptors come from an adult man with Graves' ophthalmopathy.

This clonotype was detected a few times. As DNA, the CDR3 is TGTGCCAGCAGCTTGGTTGGTGGTGCGACTGAAGCTTTCTTT. This encodes CASSLVGGATEAFF. The gene calls are TRBV5-4 and TRBJ1-1; D gene uncertain. Germline V CDR1 and CDR2: SGHNT, YYREEE (reference sequence). V lost 0 bases and J lost 5, with 11 bases in between. CDR3 size: 14 residues. Full variable domain (outside the CDR3, taken from reference TRBV5-4 and TRBJ1-1): ETGVTQSPTHLIKTRGQQVTLRCSSQSGHNTVSWYQQALGQGPQFIFQYYREEENGRGNFPPRFSGLQFPNYSSELNVNALELDDSALYLCASSLVGGATEAFFGQGTRLTVV.

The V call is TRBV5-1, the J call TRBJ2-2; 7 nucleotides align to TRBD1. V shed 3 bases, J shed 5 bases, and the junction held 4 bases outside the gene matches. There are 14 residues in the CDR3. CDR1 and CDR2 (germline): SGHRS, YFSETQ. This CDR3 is CASSSGGETGELFF. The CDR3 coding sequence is TGCGCCAGCAGCTCAGGGGGAGAAACCGGGGAGCTGTTTTTT.

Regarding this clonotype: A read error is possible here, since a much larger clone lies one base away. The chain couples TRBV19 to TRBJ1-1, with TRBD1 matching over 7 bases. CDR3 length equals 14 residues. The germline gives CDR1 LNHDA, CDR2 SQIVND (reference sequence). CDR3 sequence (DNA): TGTGCCGGTAGACGGTCAGGGGGAAGAACTGAAGCTTTCTTT. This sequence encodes CAGRRSGGRTEAFF.

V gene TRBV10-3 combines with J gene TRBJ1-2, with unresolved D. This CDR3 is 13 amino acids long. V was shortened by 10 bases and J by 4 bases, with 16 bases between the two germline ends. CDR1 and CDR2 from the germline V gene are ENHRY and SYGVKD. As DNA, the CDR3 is TGTGCCAGCAGGTCGGGAGACGGCTATGGCTACACCTTC. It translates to CASRSGDGYGYTF.

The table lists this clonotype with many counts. The CDR3 nucleotides are TGTGCCAGCAGTGAATCGCTGGGTGGCCATGGCTACACCTTC. As protein: CASSESLGGHGYTF. This chain joins TRBV2 and TRBJ1-2; the D is unclear. Trimming took 2 bases from V and 6 from J, leaving 13 bases between them. In germline, CDR1 is SNHLY, CDR2 FYNNEI. The CDR3 is made up of 14 amino acids.

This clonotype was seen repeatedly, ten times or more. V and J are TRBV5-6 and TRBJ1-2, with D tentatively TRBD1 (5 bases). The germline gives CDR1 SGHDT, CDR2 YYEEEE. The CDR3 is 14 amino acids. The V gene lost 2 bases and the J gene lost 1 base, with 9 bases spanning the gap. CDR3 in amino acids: CASSFVRGNYGYTF. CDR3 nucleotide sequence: TGTGCCAGCAGCTTTGTTAGGGGTAACTATGGCTACACCTTC.

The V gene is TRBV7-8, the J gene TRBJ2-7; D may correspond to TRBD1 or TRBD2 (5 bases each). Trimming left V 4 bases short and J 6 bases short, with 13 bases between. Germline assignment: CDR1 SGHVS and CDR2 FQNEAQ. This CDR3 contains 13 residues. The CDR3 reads CASSYLVGVEQYF. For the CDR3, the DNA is TGTGCCAGCAGCTACCTTGTGGGGGTCGAGCAGTACTTC.

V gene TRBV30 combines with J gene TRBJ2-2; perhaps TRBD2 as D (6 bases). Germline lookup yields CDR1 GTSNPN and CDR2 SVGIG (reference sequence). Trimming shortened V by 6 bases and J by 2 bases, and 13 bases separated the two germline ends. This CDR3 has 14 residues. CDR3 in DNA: TGTGCCTGCCGGAGGGACGGAAACACCGGGGAGCTGTTTTTT. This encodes CACRRDGNTGELFF. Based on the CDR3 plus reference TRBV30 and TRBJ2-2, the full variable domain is SQTIHQWPATLVQPVGSPLSLECTVEGTSNPNLYWYRQAAGRGLQLLFYSVGIGQISSEVPQNLSASRPQDRQFILSSKKLLLSDSGFYLCACRRDGNTGELFFGEGSRLTVL.

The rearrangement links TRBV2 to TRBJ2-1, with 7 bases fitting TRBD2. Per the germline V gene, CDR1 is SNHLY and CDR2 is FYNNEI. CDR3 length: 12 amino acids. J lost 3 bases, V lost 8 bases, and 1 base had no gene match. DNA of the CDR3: TGTGCCAGCCTAGCGGACTACAATGAGCAGTTCTTC. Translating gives CASLADYNEQFF.

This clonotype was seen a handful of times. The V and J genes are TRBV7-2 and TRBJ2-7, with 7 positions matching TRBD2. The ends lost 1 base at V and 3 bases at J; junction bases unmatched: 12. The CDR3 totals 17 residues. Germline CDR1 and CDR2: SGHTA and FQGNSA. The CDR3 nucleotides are TGTGCCAGCAGCTTAGTAGCGACTAGCCCTATCGGCTACGAGCAGTACTTC. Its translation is CASSLVATSPIGYEQYF. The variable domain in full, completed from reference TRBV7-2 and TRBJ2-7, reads GAGVSQSPSNKVTEKGKDVELRCDPISGHTALYWYRQSLGQGLEFLIYFQGNSAPDKSGLPSDRFSAERTGGSVSTLTIQRTQQEDSAVYLCASSLVATSPIGYEQYFGPGTRLTVT.

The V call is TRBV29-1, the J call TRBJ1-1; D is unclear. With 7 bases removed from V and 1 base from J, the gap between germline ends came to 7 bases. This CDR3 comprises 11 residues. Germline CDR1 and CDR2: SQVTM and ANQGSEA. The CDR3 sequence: CSDNGNTEAFF. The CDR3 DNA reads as TGCAGCGACAACGGGAACACTGAAGCTTTCTTT.

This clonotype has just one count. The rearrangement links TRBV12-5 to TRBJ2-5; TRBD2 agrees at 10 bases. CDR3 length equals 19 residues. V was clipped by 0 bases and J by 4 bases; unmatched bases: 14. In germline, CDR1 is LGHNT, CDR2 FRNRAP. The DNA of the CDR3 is TGTGCTAGTGGTTTGGTATATACTAGCGGGGCAGCCGATGGAGAGACCCAGTACTTC. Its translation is CASGLVYTSGAADGETQYF. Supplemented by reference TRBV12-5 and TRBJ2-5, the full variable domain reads DARVTQTPRHKVTEMGQEVTMRCQPILGHNTVFWYRQTMMQGLELLAYFRNRAPLDDSGMPKDRFSAEMPDATLATLKIQPSEPRDSAVYFCASGLVYTSGAADGETQYFGPGTRLLVL.

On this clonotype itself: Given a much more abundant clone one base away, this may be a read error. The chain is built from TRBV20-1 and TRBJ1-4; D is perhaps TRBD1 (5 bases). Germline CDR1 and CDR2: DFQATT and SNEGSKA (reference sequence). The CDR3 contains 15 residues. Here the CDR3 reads CSAGEDQGRYEKLFF. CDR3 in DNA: TGCAGTGCTGGAGAGGATCAGGGACGATATGAAAAACTGTTTTTT.

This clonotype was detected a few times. Here the CDR3 reads CASSPQRVELAGGTQYF. As DNA, the CDR3 is TGTGCCAGCAGCCCACAAAGAGTGGAACTAGCGGGGGGGACCCAGTACTTC. The gene calls are TRBV7-2 and TRBJ2-5, with 12 bases matching TRBD2. Germline-derived CDR1 and CDR2 are SGHTA and FQGNSA. There are 17 residues in the CDR3. Trimming removed 5 bases from V and 7 bases from J; junction bases left unmatched: 14.

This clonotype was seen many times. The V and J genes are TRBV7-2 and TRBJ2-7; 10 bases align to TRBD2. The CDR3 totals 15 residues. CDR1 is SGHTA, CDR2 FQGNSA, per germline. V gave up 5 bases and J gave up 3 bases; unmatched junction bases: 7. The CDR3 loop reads CASSPSGGLLYEQYF. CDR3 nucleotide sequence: TGTGCCAGCAGCCCTAGCGGGGGCCTCCTCTACGAGCAGTACTTC. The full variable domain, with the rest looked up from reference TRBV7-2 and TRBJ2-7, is GAGVSQSPSNKVTEKGKDVELRCDPISGHTALYWYRQSLGQGLEFLIYFQGNSAPDKSGLPSDRFSAERTGGSVSTLTIQRTQQEDSAVYLCASSPSGGLLYEQYFGPGTRLTVT.

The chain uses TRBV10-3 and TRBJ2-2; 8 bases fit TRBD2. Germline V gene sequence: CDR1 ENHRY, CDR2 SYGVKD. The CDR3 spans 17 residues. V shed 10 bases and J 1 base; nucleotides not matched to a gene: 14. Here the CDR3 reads CASRPPFTSGNTGELFF. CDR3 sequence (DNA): TGTGCCAGCAGGCCCCCCTTCACTAGCGGGAACACCGGGGAGCTGTTTTTT.

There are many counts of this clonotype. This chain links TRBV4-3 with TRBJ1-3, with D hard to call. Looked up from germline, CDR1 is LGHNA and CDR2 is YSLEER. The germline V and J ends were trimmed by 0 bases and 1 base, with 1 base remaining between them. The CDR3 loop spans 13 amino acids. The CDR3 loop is CASSQESGNTIYF. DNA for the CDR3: TGCGCCAGCAGCCAAGAATCTGGAAACACCATATATTTT.

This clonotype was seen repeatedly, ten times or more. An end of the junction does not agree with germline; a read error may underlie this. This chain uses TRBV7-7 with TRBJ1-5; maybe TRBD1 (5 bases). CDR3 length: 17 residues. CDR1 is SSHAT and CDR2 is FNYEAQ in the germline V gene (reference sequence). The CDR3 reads CASSLVGREGTDQPQHF. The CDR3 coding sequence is TGTGCTAGCAGCTTAGTTGGCAGGGAAGGGACCGATCAGCCCCAGCATTTT.

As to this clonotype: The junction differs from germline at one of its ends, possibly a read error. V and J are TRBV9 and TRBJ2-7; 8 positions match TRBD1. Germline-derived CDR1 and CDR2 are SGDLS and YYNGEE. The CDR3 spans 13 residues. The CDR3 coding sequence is TGTGCCGGCAGCCCCCCGGACAGGGACGAGCAGTACTTC. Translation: CAGSPPDRDEQYF.

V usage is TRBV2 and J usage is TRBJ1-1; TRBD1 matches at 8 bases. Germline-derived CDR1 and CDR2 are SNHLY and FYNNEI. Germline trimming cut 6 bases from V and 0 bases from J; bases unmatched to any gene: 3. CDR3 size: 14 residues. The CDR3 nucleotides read TGTGCCAGCAGGGACAGGGTTTTGAACACTGAAGCTTTCTTT. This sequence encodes CASRDRVLNTEAFF.

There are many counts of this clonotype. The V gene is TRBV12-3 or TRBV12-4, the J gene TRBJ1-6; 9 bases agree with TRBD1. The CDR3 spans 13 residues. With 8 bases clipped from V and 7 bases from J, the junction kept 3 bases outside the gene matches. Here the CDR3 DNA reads TGTGCCAGCCGGACAGGGGACAATTCACCCCTCCACTTT. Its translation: CASRTGDNSPLHF.

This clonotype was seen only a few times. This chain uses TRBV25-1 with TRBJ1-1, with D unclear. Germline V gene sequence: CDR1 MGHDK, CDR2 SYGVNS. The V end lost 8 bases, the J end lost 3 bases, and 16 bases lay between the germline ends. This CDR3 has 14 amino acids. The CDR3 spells CASRFDHLDTEAFF. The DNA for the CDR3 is TGTGCCAGCCGATTTGACCATCTAGACACTGAAGCTTTCTTT.

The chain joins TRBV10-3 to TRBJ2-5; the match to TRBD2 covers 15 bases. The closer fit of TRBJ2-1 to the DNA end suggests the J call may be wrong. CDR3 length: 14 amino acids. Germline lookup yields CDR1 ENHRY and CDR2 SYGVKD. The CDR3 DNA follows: TGTGCCATCAGACCCGGGACTAGCGGGAGGGAGCAGTTCTTC. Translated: CAIRPGTSGREQFF.

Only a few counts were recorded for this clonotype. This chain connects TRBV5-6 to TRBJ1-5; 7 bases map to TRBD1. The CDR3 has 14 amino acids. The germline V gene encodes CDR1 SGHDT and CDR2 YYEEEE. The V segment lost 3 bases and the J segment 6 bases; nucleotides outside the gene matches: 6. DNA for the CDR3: TGTGCCAGCAGCTACCAGGGGGAAGCTCAGCCCCAGCATTTT. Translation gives CASSYQGEAQPQHF.

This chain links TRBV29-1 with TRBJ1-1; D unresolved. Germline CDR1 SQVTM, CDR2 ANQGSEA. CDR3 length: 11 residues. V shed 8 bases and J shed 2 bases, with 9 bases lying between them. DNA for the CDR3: TGCAGCCAACGAGAAAACACTGAAGCTTTCTTT. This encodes CSQRENTEAFF.

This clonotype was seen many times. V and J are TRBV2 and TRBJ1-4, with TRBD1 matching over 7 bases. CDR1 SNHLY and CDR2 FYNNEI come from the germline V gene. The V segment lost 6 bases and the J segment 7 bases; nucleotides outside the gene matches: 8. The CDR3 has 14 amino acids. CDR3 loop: CASRGDSQFEKLFF. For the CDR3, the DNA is TGTGCCAGCAGAGGGGACAGCCAGTTTGAAAAACTGTTTTTT. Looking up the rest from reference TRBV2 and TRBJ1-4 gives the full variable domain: EPEVTQTPSHQVTQMGQEVILRCVPISNHLYFYWYRQILGQKVEFLVSFYNNEISEKSEIFDDQFSVERPDGSNFTLKIRSTKLEDSAMYFCASRGDSQFEKLFFGSGTQLSVL.

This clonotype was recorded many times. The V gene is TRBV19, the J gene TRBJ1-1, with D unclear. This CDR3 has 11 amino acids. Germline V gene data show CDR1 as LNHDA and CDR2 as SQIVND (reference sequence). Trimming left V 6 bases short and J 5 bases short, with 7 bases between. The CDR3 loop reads CASRSGTEAFF. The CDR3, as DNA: TGTGCCAGTAGGTCTGGAACTGAAGCTTTCTTT.

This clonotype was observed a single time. DNA of the CDR3: TGTGCCTGGCAGGGACAGGGGGTGACCGGGGAGCTGTTTTTT. This encodes CAWQGQGVTGELFF. The V call is TRBV30, the J call TRBJ2-2, with 11 bases that match TRBD1. The V gene's germline CDR1 is GTSNPN and CDR2 SVGIG (reference sequence). Trimming at V came to 5 bases and at J to 5 bases, leaving 4 bases not matched to a gene. This CDR3 contains 14 residues.

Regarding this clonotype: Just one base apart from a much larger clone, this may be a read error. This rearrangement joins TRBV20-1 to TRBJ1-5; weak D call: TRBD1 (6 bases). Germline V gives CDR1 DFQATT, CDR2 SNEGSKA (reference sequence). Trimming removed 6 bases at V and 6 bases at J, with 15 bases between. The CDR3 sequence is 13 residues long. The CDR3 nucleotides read TGCAGTGCCGAACAGGGACTTCGTCAGCCCCAGCATTTT. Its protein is CSAEQGLRQPQHF.